Listed here are 32 T cell receptor beta chains from one sample, sequenced in a study of vaccination and CD4 T cells after COVID-19. With the Oncomine TCR Beta short-read assay, DNA from cultured CD4+ T cells was sequenced. TCRdb itself ran the PCR reads through MiXCR, one entry per CDR3 protein. The sample carries around 25,000 distinct CDR3 sequences, about 64% recorded once. Their antigens are not known. Treatment here: roughly 11-day PBMC culture with coronavirus spike peptide pools or control peptides (ViraFEST assay). The input for sequencing was CD4+ T cells from blood, cultured in vitro, taken after SARS-CoV-2 vaccination. Source of these receptors: a human donor who received a COVID-19 vaccine.

The chain links TRBV24-1 to TRBJ2-1; 10 bases fit TRBD2. Unmatched junction bases numbered 11, after V lost 4 bases and J lost 9 bases. Germline CDR1 and CDR2: KGHDR and SFDVKD. This CDR3 is 16 amino acids long. CDR3 protein: CATSDVAGGPLGEQFF. Written as DNA, the CDR3 is TGTGCCACCAGTGACGTAGCGGGGGGCCCATTAGGTGAGCAGTTCTTC.

V gene TRBV30 combines with J gene TRBJ1-5; TRBD1 agrees at 7 bases. CDR1 is GTSNPN, CDR2 SVGIG, per germline (reference sequence). The ends lost 5 bases at V and 4 bases at J; junction bases unmatched: 5. The CDR3 has 13 residues. In nucleotides, the CDR3 is TGTGCCTGGGCCCAGGGGGGAAATCAGCCCCAGCATTTT. Residues: CAWAQGGNQPQHF.

This clonotype was seen just once. V is TRBV7-2 and J is TRBJ1-1; 10 positions agree with TRBD1. Germline V gene data show CDR1 as SGHTA and CDR2 as FQGNSA. J was trimmed by 1 base and V by 1 base; bases with no gene match: 12. The CDR3 runs 19 residues. The CDR3 DNA reads as TGTGCCAGCAGCTTAGTAGGGACAGGGGCGCTGGGTCCGAACACTGAAGCTTTCTTT. It specifies CASSLVGTGALGPNTEAFF.

By sample share, this clonotype is medium-sized. The rearrangement links TRBV10-3 to TRBJ2-7; unclear D gene. This CDR3 has 12 residues. V was cut by 10 bases and J by 0 bases, with 10 bases left in between. Germline CDR1 reads ENHRY; CDR2 reads SYGVKD. The CDR3 here is CATSFLSYEQYF. CDR3 DNA sequence: TGTGCCACCAGCTTCCTCTCCTACGAGCAGTACTTC.

The chain couples TRBV27 to TRBJ1-6; D gene uncertain. Germline-derived CDR1 and CDR2 are MNHEY and SMNVEV (reference sequence). The CDR3 has 13 amino acids. V gave up 5 bases and J gave up 9 bases, with 11 bases separating them. CDR3: CASSAPFGSPLHF. CDR3 bases: TGTGCCAGCAGTGCACCCTTCGGTTCACCCCTCCACTTT.

This clonotype was counted only a few times. J is TRBJ2-3 and V is TRBV25-1; D possibly matches TRBD1 or TRBD2 (5 bases each). Germline V lookup: CDR1 MGHDK, CDR2 SYGVNS. Between the trimmed V and J ends, which lost 3 bases and 0 bases, there was a span of 13 bases. The CDR3 runs 16 residues. The CDR3 nucleotides read TGTGCCAGCAGTGAGTGGGGGAGTAAAAGCACAGATACGCAGTATTTT. This gives the protein CASSEWGSKSTDTQYF.

The chain carries TRBV6-1 and TRBJ2-3; TRBD2 matches 14 bases. This CDR3 has 22 amino acids. CDR1 and CDR2 from the germline V gene are MNHNS and SASEGT. The ends lost 0 bases at V and 7 bases at J; junction bases unmatched: 21. In DNA, the CDR3 is TGTGCCAGCAGTGAAGCCGGCAAGACTAGCGGGGGGGCGACTAGGGCTCGAAATACGCAGTATTTT. This gives the protein CASSEAGKTSGGATRARNTQYF.

This rearrangement joins TRBV9 to TRBJ2-5, with 10 bases aligning to TRBD2. CDR1 and CDR2 (germline): SGDLS, YYNGEE. The CDR3 runs to 18 residues. The V gene end was trimmed by 0 bases and the J gene end by 5 bases; junction bases not matched to a gene: 13. The CDR3 DNA reads TGTGCCAGCAGCGTAGGAAGCGGGGGGGCGGGGATGGTTGAGACCCAGTACTTC. As protein: CASSVGSGGAGMVETQYF. Full variable domain (remainder filled in from reference TRBV9 and TRBJ2-5): DSGVTQTPKHLITATGQRVTLRCSPRSGDLSVYWYQQSLDQGLQFLIQYYNGEERAKGNILERFSAQQFPDLHSELNLSSLELGDSALYFCASSVGSGGAGMVETQYFGPGTRLLVL.

CDR3 sequence reads: CASSESWTPGDTQYF. DNA of the CDR3: TGTGCCAGCAGTGAATCGTGGACACCCGGGGATACGCAGTATTTT. The J gene is TRBJ2-3, the V gene TRBV25-1; D is possibly TRBD1 (5 bases). In germline, CDR1 is MGHDK, CDR2 SYGVNS. V lost 1 base and J lost 6, with 14 bases in between. CDR3 length: 15 amino acids.

This clonotype was recorded only once. V gene TRBV7-6 combines with J gene TRBJ1-6, with unresolved D. In germline, CDR1 is SGHVS, CDR2 FNYEAQ. Trimming cost V 1 base and J 10 bases, with 14 bases left between them. The CDR3 loop spans 15 amino acids. The CDR3 loop is CASSLGRGSRSPLHF. The DNA of the CDR3 is TGTGCCAGCAGCTTAGGGCGCGGCAGTAGATCACCCCTCCACTTT.

J is TRBJ2-3 and V is TRBV20-1; 8 bases are a match to TRBD1. J was trimmed by 4 bases and V by 1 base; bases with no gene match: 4. Germline V gene lookup returns CDR1 DFQATT and CDR2 SNEGSKA (reference sequence). The CDR3 has 14 amino acids. CDR3 residues: CSARVDRVADTQYF. CDR3 DNA sequence: TGCAGTGCTAGAGTGGACAGGGTCGCAGATACGCAGTATTTT.

The rearrangement uses TRBV6-1 and TRBJ2-7, with D unclear. The CDR3 length is 14 residues. Trimming stripped 4 bases from V and 3 bases from J, with 13 bases between. Germline V CDR1 and CDR2: MNHNS, SASEGT. The CDR3 nucleotides are TGTGCCAGCAGTGTCGTGGGCCGCCGCTACGAGCAGTACTTC. Translated: CASSVVGRRYEQYF.

The gene calls are TRBV4-2 and TRBJ2-7, with no clear D. V was cut by 4 bases and J by 0 bases, with 16 bases left in between. This CDR3 comprises 16 residues. From germline, CDR1 is LGHNA and CDR2 YNFKEQ. The chain's CDR3 is CASSPEVARSSYEQYF. DNA of the CDR3: TGTGCCAGCAGCCCCGAGGTGGCGAGGAGCTCCTACGAGCAGTACTTC.

In this sample, this clonotype turned up a few times. The chain has TRBV20-1 and TRBJ2-3; D gene ambiguous. The CDR3 length is 11 residues. Germline CDR1 is DFQATT and CDR2 is SNEGSKA (reference sequence). Trimming pared 6 bases from V and 6 bases from J, leaving 10 bases between. CDR3 region: CSAHIGDTQYF. For the CDR3, the DNA is TGCAGTGCCCATATCGGGGATACGCAGTATTTT.

The chain recombines TRBV20-1 with TRBJ1-4; the match to TRBD1 covers 7 bases. Germline V gene sequence: CDR1 DFQATT, CDR2 SNEGSKA (reference sequence). The CDR3 length is 16 residues. V dropped 6 bases and J dropped 4; count of bases not matched to a gene: 14. The CDR3 DNA is TGCAGTGCAAGGGGGCAGGGAGGAGGGTTTAATGAAAAACTGTTTTTT. Amino acid sequence: CSARGQGGGFNEKLFF.

The chain is built from TRBV25-1 and TRBJ2-7; either TRBD1 or TRBD2 may supply D (5 bases each). Trimming shortened V by 3 bases and J by 3 bases, and 12 bases separated the two germline ends. CDR3 length: 14 residues. CDR1 is MGHDK and CDR2 is SYGVNS in the germline V gene. CDR3 loop: CASSDRQTNYEQYF. The CDR3 coding sequence is TGTGCCAGCAGTGACCGACAGACTAACTACGAGCAGTACTTC.

This clonotype has a handful of counts. The chain couples TRBV10-1 to TRBJ2-2, with D perhaps TRBD1 or TRBD2 (6 bases each). V lost 0 bases to trimming and J lost 8 bases, with 25 bases between them. Germline CDR1 and CDR2: WNHNN and SYGVQD (reference sequence). The CDR3 contains 19 residues. CDR3 loop: CASSESTAYGGPEPGELFF. DNA of the CDR3: TGCGCCAGCAGTGAGTCGACCGCTTATGGGGGGCCAGAACCGGGGGAGCTGTTTTTT.

This clonotype was found once. The chain links TRBV1 to TRBJ2-7; TRBD1 is taken as the D call from the table, unchecked against the DNA. TRBV1 is flagged as a pseudogene. This CDR3 spans 15 amino acids. The CDR3, as DNA: TGCACCAGCAGCCTAGGGGTACTGGGGAATTACGAGCAGTACTTC. Protein: CTSSLGVLGNYEQYF.

V usage is TRBV6-1 and J usage is TRBJ2-6, with 9 bases aligning to TRBD1. The V gene end was trimmed by 5 bases and the J gene end by 6 bases; junction bases not matched to a gene: 5. This CDR3 contains 15 residues. The germline gives CDR1 MNHNS, CDR2 SASEGT. This CDR3 is CASSPDRGPANVLTF. In DNA, the CDR3 is TGTGCCAGCAGTCCGGACAGGGGTCCGGCCAACGTCCTGACTTTC.

The V call is TRBV6-1, the J call TRBJ1-3; D may be TRBD1 (6 bases). Germline V gives CDR1 MNHNS, CDR2 SASEGT. Trimming cost V 6 bases and J 2 bases, with 17 bases left between them. The CDR3 is 16 amino acids. The CDR3 nucleotides read TGTGCCAGCAGGCACAGGGTAGTGGCCGCTGGAAACACCATATATTTT. Encoded protein: CASRHRVVAAGNTIYF.

The chain combines TRBV10-3 with TRBJ2-7; D tentatively fits TRBD1 or TRBD2 (5 bases each). Germline CDR1 and CDR2: ENHRY and SYGVKD. This CDR3 contains 12 residues. Trimming took off 9 bases at V and 1 base at J, with 10 bases between the two ends. The CDR3 nucleotides read TGTGCCATAAGAGGGGTGTCCTACGAGCAGTACTTC. Its protein product is CAIRGVSYEQYF.

The rearrangement links TRBV10-2 to TRBJ1-2, with no clear D. Trimming removed 0 bases at V and 2 bases at J, with 7 bases between. This CDR3 has 14 amino acids. The germline gives CDR1 WSHSY, CDR2 SAAADI. The CDR3 nucleotides are TGCGCCAGCAGTGAGTCGTATGCGAACTATGGCTACACCTTC. Translation: CASSESYANYGYTF.

V and J are TRBV11-3 and TRBJ1-2; TRBD1 might be the D (6 bases). CDR1 and CDR2 from the germline V gene are SGHNT and YENEEA. The V end was cut by 0 bases, the J end by 1 base, with 15 bases between. CDR3 size: 17 residues. The CDR3 protein is CASSLEPRGVSNYGYTF. Here the CDR3 DNA reads TGTGCCAGCAGCTTAGAACCCAGGGGTGTCAGTAACTATGGCTACACCTTC.

This clonotype has a handful of counts. This chain joins TRBV12-3 or TRBV12-4 and TRBJ1-6; D is ambiguous. The CDR3 is 17 amino acids. V was shortened by 6 bases and J by 8 bases, with 23 bases between the two germline ends. CDR3: CASSPISNSRRHSPLHF. CDR3 nucleotide sequence: TGTGCCAGCAGCCCGATCTCAAACTCGAGACGCCATTCACCCCTCCACTTT.

This rearrangement joins TRBV20-1 to TRBJ1-1, with a possible D match to TRBD1 (6 bases). Germline values: CDR1 DFQATT, CDR2 SNEGSKA (reference sequence). Trimming pared 3 bases from V and 8 bases from J, leaving 16 bases between. This CDR3 is built from 13 residues. In nucleotides, the CDR3 is TGCAGTGCTAGTCAAACAGGGAGGCTAGAAGCTTTCTTT. Translation: CSASQTGRLEAFF.

The chain employs TRBV6-1 and TRBJ1-1; D is uncertain. The CDR3 has 12 amino acids. Germline V gene sequence: CDR1 MNHNS, CDR2 SASEGT. V lost 4 bases, J lost 3 bases, and 6 bases lay in between. For the CDR3, the DNA is TGTGCCAGCAGTGTAGTGGACACTGAAGCTTTCTTT. Protein: CASSVVDTEAFF.

Remarks on this clonotype: The junction differs from germline at one of its ends, possibly a read error. The chain uses TRBV6-2 or TRBV6-3 and TRBJ1-6, with a tentative D call TRBD1 (5 bases). This CDR3 has 14 amino acids. Germline CDR1 reads MNHEY; CDR2 reads SVGEGT. Here the CDR3 DNA reads TGTGCCAGCAGTTTTCTACAGGATAACTCACCCCTCCACTTT. This translates into CASSFLQDNSPLHF.

The chain combines TRBV6-5 with TRBJ2-3; 7 bases match TRBD1. This CDR3 region has 17 residues. Germline CDR1 is MNHEY and CDR2 is SVGAGI. With 4 bases clipped from V and 1 base from J, the junction kept 11 bases outside the gene matches. The CDR3 protein is CASSSLSAGGGTDTQYF. Here the CDR3 DNA reads TGTGCCAGCAGTTCCCTCAGTGCAGGGGGAGGCACAGATACGCAGTATTTT.

This clonotype was counted a single time. V usage is TRBV2 and J usage is TRBJ1-3, with a possible D match to TRBD1 (5 bases). This CDR3 is built from 14 residues. Deletions cut 7 bases from V and 0 bases from J, with 10 bases between. Germline CDR1 and CDR2: SNHLY and FYNNEI. The DNA for the CDR3 is TGTGCCAGCACTACAGGTAGCTCTGGAAACACCATATATTTT. This encodes CASTTGSSGNTIYF.

J is TRBJ2-2 and V is TRBV25-1, with TRBD1 matching 8 bases. Germline V gene sequence: CDR1 MGHDK, CDR2 SYGVNS. V lost 3 bases and J lost 1; bases outside the gene matches: 13. The CDR3 has 19 amino acids. The chain's CDR3 is CASSDLRGSGQENTGELFF. In DNA, the CDR3 is TGTGCCAGCAGTGATCTTCGGGGATCGGGACAGGAGAACACCGGGGAGCTGTTTTTT.

The chain has TRBV10-3 and TRBJ2-5, with D possibly matching TRBD1 (5 bases). The CDR3 has 14 amino acids. Trimming took off 2 bases at V and 2 bases at J, with 9 bases between the two ends. Germline V gene sequence: CDR1 ENHRY, CDR2 SYGVKD. The chain's CDR3 is CAISEGQAQETQYF. The DNA for the CDR3 is TGTGCCATCAGTGAGGGACAAGCACAAGAGACCCAGTACTTC.

This chain uses TRBV20-1 with TRBJ2-3; D is possibly TRBD1 (5 bases). Trimming stripped 0 bases from V and 1 base from J, with 8 bases between. Germline-derived CDR1 and CDR2 are DFQATT and SNEGSKA (reference sequence). This CDR3 is built from 14 residues. Written as DNA, the CDR3 is TGCAGTGCTAGAGACCAGGGCCGCACAGATACGCAGTATTTT. Translated: CSARDQGRTDTQYF.